This T cell receptor (beta chain) appears in the sequencing data of a study of blood T cell repertoires in COVID-19. Study at large: The study drew acute and convalescent COVID-19 samples from the United States, Italy and Spain.

Measured with immunoSEQ multiplex PCR; TCRdb has only the in-frame clones, and not every one. This sample has a few hundred thousand clones, with about 88% found just once. This CDR3 spans 14 amino acids. V lost 3 bases to trimming and J lost 6 bases; unmatched junction nucleotides: 7. Germline CDR1 SGHAT, CDR2 FQNNGV. Seattle's cohort entered during active infection and was followed longitudinally. This chain joins TRBV11-2 and TRBJ2-7, with 8 bases fitting TRBD2. Sample: peripheral blood. The receptor was isolated from a man aged 45-65 years with COVID-19, enrolled during active disease. In DNA form, the CDR3 reads TGTGCCAGCAGCTTCGGGGGGGCCGGGGTCGAGCAGTACTTC. This translates into CASSFGGAGVEQYF.